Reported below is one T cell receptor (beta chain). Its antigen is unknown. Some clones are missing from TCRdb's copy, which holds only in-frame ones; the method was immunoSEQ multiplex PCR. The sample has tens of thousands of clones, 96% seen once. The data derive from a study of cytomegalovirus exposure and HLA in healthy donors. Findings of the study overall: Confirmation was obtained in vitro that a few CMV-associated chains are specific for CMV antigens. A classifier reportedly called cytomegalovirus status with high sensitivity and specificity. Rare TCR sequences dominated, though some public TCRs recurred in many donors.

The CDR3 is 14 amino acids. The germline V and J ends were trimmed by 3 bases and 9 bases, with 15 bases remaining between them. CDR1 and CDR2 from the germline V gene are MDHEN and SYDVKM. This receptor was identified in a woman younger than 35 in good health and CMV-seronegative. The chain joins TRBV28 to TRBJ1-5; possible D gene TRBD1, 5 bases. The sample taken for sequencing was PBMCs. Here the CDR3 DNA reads TGTGCCAGCAGTTTCTGGGGTGTCGGGGGGCCCCAGCATTTT. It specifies CASSFWGVGGPQHF.